The present TCR beta chain was sequenced within a study of CD8+ T cells in alopecia areata. Once RNA had been extracted, it was reverse transcribed into cDNA to act as the sequencing template. Generated by immunoSEQ multiplex PCR, the TCRdb table keeps only in-frame clones and is missing some. The repertoire holds 140,000 to 150,000 clones, with 51% as singletons. Germline CDR1 is MGHDK and CDR2 is SYGVNS. The CDR3 contains 12 residues. The trim removed 3 bases at V and 15 bases at J, leaving 4 bases unmatched. Whole-study findings and limits: Normal skin contains resident alphabeta T cells, and these are also sequenced in scalp samples. Patients displayed less clarity in TCR sharing than mice, a finding possibly related to HLA.

In its sample, this clone was seen a few times. Its antigen remains unknown. This sequence was found in a human donor with alopecia areata. This sample comprised CD4+ T cells sorted from blood, obtained at week 0. The chain couples TRBV25-1 to TRBJ2-1; 11 bases fit TRBD1. The DNA of the CDR3 is TGTGCCAGCAGTGAGGACAGGGGGCCTTTGTTCTTC. Encoded protein: CASSEDRGPLFF. Together with reference TRBV25-1 and TRBJ2-1, the CDR3 gives the full variable domain: EADIYQTPRYLVIGTGKKITLECSQTMGHDKMYWYQQDPGMELHLIHYSYGVNSTEKGDLSSESTVSRIRTEHFPLTLESARPSHTSQYLCASSEDRGPLFFGPGTRLTVL.